This note documents a single T cell receptor beta chain sequence. The entry originates in a study of shared clonotypes between healthy human individuals. Authors' data handling: Junction-only immunoSEQ sequences carried no quality scores, so filtering differed. Profiled with immunoSEQ multiplex PCR; TCRdb holds only in-frame clones, not every one. The V and J calls and the clone size are those of that table, but D and trimming were determined from the DNA. The sample lists about 470,000 clones; roughly 83% were seen once. CDR1 is SGHNT and CDR2 is YYREEE in the germline V gene (reference sequence). CDR3 length: 14 residues.

The chain carries TRBV5-4 and TRBJ2-5; D perhaps matches TRBD2 (5 bases). The J call may be wrong; the DNA end is better matched by TRBJ2-7. The sequenced material came from PBMCs. The TCR sequence derives from a woman between 35 and 50 years old in good health. Some clones in this sample may be carry-over from other donors' samples. The CDR3 reads CASSLFGNSYEQYF. CDR3 DNA sequence: TGTGCCAGCAGCTTGTTCGGGAACTCCTACGAGCAGTACTTC.